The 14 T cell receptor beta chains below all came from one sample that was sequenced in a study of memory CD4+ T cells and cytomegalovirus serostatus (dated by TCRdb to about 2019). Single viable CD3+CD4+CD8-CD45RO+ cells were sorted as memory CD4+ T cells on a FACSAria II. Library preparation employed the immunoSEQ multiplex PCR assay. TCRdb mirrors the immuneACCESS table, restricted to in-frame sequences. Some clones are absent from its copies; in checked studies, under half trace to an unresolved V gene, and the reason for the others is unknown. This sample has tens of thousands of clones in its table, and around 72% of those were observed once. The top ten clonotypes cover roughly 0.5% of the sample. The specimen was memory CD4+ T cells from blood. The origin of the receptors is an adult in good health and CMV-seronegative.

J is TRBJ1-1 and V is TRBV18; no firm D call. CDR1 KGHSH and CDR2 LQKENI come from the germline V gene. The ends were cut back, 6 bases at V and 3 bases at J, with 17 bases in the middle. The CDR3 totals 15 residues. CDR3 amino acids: CASSPKTAGDTEAFF. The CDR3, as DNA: TGTGCCAGCTCCCCTAAAACCGCCGGGGACACTGAAGCTTTCTTT.

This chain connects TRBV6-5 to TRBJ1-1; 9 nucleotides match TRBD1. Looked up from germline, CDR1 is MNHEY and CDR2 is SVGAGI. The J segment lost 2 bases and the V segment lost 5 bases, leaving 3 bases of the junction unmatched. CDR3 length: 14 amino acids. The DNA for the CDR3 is TGTGCCAGCAGTCGGGGACAGGGAAACACTGAAGCTTTCTTT. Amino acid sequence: CASSRGQGNTEAFF.

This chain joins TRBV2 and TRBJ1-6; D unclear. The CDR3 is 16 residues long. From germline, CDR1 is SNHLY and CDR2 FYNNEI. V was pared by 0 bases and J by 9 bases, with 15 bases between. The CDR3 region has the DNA TGTGCCAGCAGTGAAGCGGCTCTGCCGGGGAGTTCACCCCTCCACTTT. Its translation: CASSEAALPGSSPLHF.

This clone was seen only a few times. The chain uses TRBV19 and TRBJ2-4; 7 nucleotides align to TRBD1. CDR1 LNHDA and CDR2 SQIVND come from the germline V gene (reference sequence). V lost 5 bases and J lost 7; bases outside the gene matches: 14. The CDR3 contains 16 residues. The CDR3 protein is CASSGTGQEGTNIQYF. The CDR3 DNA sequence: TGTGCCAGTAGTGGAACCGGACAGGAAGGAACTAACATTCAGTACTTC.

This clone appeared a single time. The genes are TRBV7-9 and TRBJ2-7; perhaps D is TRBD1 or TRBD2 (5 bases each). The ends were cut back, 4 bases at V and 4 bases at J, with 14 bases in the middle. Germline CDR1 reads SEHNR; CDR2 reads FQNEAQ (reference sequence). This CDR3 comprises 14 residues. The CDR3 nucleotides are TGTGCCAGCAGCTCCACGGGACGGATTTACGAGCAGTACTTC. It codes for CASSSTGRIYEQYF.

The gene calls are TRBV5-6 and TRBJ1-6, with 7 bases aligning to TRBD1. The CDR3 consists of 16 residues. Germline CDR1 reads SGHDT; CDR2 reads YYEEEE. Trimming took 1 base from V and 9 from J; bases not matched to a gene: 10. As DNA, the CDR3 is TGTGCCAGCAGCTTGTCTTACAGGGGAGGAAGTTCACCCCTCCACTTT. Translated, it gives CASSLSYRGGSSPLHF.

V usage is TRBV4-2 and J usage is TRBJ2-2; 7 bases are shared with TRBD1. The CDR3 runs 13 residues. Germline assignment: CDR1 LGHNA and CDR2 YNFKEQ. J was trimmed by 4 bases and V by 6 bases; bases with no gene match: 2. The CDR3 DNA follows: TGTGCCAGCAGATACAGGGGCACCGGGGAGCTGTTTTTT. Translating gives CASRYRGTGELFF.

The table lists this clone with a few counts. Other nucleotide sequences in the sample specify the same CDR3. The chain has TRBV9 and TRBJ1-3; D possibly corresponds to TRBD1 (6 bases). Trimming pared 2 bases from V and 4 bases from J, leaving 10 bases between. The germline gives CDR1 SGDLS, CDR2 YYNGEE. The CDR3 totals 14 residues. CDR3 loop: CASSVTDSGNTIYF. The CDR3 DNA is TGTGCCAGCAGCGTCACGGACAGCGGAAACACCATATATTTT. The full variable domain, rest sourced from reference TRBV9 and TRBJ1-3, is DSGVTQTPKHLITATGQRVTLRCSPRSGDLSVYWYQQSLDQGLQFLIQYYNGEERAKGNILERFSAQQFPDLHSELNLSSLELGDSALYFCASSVTDSGNTIYFGEGSWLTVV.

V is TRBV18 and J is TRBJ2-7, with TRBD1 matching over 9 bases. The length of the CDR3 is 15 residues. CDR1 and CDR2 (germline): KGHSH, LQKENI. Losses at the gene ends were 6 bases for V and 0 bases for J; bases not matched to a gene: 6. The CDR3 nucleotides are TGTGCCAGCTCTCCGCGGACAGGGGCCTCCTACGAGCAGTACTTC. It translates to CASSPRTGASYEQYF.

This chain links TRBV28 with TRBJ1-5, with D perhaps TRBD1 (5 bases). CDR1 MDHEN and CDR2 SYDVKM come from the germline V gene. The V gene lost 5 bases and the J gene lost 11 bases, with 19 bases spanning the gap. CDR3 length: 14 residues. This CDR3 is CASSLAGSQVAQHF. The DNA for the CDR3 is TGTGCCAGCAGTCTAGCAGGGTCTCAAGTGGCCCAGCATTTT.

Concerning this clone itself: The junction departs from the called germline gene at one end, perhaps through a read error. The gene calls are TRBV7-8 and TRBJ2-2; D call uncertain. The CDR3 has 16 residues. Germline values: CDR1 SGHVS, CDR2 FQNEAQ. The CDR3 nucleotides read TGTGCCGGCAGCTTAGGGAACACGAGGCACACCGGGGAGCTGTTTTTT. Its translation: CAGSLGNTRHTGELFF.

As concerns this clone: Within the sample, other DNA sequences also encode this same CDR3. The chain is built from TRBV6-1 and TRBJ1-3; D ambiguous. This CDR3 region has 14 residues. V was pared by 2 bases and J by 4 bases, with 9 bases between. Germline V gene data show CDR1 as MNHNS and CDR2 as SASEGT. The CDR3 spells CASSERTRGNTIYF. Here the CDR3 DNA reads TGTGCCAGCAGTGAACGGACCCGGGGAAACACCATATATTTT.

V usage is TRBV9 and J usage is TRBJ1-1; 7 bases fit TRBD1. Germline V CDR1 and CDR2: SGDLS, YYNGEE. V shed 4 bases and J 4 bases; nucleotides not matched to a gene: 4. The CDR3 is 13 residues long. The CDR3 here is CASSRNRGTEAFF. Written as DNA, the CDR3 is TGTGCCAGCAGCCGAAACAGGGGCACTGAAGCTTTCTTT.

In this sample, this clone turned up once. CDR3 amino acids: CASSPLGRAETQYF. As DNA, the CDR3 is TGCGCCAGCAGCCCACTCGGCAGGGCGGAGACCCAGTACTTC. The chain has TRBV5-1 and TRBJ2-5; TRBD1 is a possible D gene (5 bases). V dropped 4 bases and J dropped 5 bases, with 15 bases sitting between them. Germline-derived CDR1 and CDR2 are SGHRS and YFSETQ. The CDR3 runs 14 residues.